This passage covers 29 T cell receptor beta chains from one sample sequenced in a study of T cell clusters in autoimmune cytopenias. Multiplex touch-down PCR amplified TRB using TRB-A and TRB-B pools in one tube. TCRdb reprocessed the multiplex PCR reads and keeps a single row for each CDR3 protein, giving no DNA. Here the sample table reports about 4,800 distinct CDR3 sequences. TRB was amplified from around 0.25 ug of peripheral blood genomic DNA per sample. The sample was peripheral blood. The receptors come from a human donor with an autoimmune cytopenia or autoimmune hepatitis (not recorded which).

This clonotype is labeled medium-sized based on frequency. CDR3 protein: CAWSVSGETQYF. The V gene is TRBV30, the J gene TRBJ2-5. The CDR3 runs 12 residues. Germline-derived CDR1 and CDR2 are GTSNPN and SVGIG (reference sequence).

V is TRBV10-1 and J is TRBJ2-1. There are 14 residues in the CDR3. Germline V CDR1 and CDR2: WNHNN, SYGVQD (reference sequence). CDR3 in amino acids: CASSESSAYNEQFF.

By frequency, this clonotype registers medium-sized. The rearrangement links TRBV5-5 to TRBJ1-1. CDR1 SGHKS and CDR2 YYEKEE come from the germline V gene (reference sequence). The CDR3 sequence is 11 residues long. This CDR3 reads CASSIDREAFF.

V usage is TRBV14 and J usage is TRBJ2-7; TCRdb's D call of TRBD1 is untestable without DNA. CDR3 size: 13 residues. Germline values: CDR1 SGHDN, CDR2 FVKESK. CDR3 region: CASSQGDRLAQYF. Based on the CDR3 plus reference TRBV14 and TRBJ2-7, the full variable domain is EAGVTQFPSHSVIEKGQTVTLRCDPISGHDNLYWYRRVMGKEIKFLLHFVKESKQDESGMPNNRFLAERTGGTYSTLKVQPAELEDSGVYFCASSQGDRLAQYFGPGTRLTVT.

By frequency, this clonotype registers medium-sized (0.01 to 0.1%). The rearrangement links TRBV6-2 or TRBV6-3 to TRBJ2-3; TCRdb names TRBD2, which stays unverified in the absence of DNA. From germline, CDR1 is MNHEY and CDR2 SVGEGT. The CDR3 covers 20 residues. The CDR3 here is CASTLRASGLAGFITDTQYF.

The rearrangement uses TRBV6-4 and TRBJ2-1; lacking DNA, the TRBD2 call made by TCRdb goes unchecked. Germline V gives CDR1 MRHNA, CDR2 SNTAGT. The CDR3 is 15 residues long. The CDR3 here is CASSEHPAGTNEQFF.

The CDR3 is CSVSGRGTYTEAFF. This rearrangement joins TRBV20-1 to TRBJ1-1; the D gene TCRdb calls, TRBD1, cannot be checked with no DNA. CDR3 length equals 14 residues. Germline assignment: CDR1 DFQATT and CDR2 SNEGSKA (reference sequence).

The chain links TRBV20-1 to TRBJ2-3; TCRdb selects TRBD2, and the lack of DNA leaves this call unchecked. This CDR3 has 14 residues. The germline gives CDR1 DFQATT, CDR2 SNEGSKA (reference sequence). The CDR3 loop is CSAFLAGVRNTQYF.

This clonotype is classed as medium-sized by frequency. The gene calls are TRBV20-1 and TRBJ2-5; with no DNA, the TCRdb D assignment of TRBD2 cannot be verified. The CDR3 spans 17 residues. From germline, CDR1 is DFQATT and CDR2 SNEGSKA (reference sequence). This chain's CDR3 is CSAKNPLTSGSQETQYF.

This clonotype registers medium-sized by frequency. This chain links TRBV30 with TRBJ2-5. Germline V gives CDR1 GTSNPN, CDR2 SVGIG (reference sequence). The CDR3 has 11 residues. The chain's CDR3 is CAWSVSETQYF.

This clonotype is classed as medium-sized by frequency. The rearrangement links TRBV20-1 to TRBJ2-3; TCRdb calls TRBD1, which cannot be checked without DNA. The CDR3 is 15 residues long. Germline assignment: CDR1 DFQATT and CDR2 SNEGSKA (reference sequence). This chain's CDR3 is CSASSSREFTDTQYF.

CDR3 region: CASSLILAGGNYEQYF. The chain combines TRBV12-3 or TRBV12-4 with TRBJ2-7; TCRdb lists TRBD2, though no DNA is available to test this call. The CDR3 runs to 16 residues.

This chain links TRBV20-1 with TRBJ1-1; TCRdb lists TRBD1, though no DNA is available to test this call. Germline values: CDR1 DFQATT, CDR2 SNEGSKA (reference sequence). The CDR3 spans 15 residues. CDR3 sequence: CSARDRRQGGTEAFF.

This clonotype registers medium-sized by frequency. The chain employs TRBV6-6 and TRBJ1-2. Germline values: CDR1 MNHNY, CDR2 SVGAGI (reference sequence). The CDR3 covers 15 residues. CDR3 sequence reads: CASSDRDSGYYGYTF.

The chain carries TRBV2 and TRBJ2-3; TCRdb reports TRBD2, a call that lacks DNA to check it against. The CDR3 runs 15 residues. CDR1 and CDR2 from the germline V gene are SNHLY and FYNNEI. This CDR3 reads CASAALSGVTDTQYF.

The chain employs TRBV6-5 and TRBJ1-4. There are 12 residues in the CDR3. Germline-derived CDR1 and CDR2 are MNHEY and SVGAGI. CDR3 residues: CASRLTLEKLFF.

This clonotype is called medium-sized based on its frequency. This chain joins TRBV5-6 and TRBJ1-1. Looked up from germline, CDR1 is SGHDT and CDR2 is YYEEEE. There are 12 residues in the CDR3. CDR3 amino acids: CASTSGYTEAFF.

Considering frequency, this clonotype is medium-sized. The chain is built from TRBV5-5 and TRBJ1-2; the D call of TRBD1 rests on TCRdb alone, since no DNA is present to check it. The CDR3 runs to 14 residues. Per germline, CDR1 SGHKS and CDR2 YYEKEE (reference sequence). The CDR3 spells CASSLGTGGYGYTF.

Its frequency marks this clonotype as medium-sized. Here the CDR3 reads CASSLAPQGAGNEQFF. The rearrangement joins TRBV7-6 to TRBJ2-1; TCRdb's D call, TRBD1, is unchecked because there is no DNA. Germline V gene data show CDR1 as SGHVS and CDR2 as FNYEAQ. The CDR3 is 16 residues long.

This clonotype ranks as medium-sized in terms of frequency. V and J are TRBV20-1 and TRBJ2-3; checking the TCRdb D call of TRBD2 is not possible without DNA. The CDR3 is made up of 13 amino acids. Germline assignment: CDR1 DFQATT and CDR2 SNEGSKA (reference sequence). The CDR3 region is CSAILGLTDTQYF.

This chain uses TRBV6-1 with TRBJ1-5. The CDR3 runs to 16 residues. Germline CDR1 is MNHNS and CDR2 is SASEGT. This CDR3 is CASKFSRTASNQPQHF.

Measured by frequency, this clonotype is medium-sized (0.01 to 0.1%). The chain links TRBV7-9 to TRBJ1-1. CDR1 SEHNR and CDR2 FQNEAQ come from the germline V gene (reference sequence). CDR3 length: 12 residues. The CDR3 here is CASFLLNTEAFF. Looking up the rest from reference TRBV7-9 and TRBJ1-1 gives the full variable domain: DTGVSQNPRHKITKRGQNVTFRCDPISEHNRLYWYRQTLGQGPEFLTYFQNEAQLEKSRLLSDRFSAERPKGSFSTLEIQRTEQGDSAMYLCASFLLNTEAFFGQGTRLTVV.

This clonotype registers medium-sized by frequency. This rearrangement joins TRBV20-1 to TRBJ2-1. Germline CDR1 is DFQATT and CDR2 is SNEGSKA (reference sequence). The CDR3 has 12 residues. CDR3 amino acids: CSARDFLNEQFF.

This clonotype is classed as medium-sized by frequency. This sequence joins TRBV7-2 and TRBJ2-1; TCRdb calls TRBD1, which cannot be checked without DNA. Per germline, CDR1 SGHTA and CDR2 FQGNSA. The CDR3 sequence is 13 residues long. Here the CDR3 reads CASSLDLGDEQFF.

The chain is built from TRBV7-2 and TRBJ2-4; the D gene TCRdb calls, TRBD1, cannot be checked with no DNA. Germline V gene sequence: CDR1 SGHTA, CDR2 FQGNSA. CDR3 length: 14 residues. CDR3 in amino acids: CASSLQGAKNIQYF.

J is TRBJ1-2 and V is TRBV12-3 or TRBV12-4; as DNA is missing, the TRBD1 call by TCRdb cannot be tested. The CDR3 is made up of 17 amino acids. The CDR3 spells CASTRGGQGIRSYGYTF.

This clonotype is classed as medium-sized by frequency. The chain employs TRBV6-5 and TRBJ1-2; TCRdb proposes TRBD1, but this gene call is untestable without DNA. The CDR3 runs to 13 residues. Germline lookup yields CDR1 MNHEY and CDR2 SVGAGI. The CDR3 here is CASSIREDYGYTF.

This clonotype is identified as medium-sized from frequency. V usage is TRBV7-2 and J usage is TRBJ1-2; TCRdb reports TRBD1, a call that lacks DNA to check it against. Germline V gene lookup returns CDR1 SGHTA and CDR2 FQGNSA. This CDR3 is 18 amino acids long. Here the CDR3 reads CASSLLRDRGYSNYGYTF.

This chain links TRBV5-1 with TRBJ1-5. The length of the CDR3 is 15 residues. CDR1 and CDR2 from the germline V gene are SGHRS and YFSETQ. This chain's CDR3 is CASSSDRVGNQPQHF.